The table lists the clone carrying this T cell receptor beta chain with many counts. Its antigen remains unknown. Quantitative 5'-RACE with molecular barcodes produced the TCR beta libraries. TCRdb itself ran the 5' RACE reads through MiXCR, one entry per CDR3 protein. This sample carries 300,000 to 350,000 distinct CDR3 sequences, around a tenth of them seen once, and the ten largest clones take 9.1%. This sample is part of a study of CD8 T cells in ankylosing spondylitis. Study-wide findings and caveats: Disease-linked clones were CD8+ and relatively rare in peripheral blood. Seemingly distinctive of ankylosing spondylitis blood was a TCR beta motif formed by eight highly homologous variants.

Trimming removed 0 bases from V and 3 bases from J, with 23 bases in between. This CDR3 contains 18 residues. Per the germline V gene, CDR1 is DFQATT and CDR2 is SNEGSKA (reference sequence). The gene calls are TRBV20-1 and TRBJ1-1; D call uncertain. Input material: blood, either unsorted or a sorted T cell fraction (not recorded which). This receptor was taken from a female donor with ankylosing spondylitis or in good health (not recorded which). CDR3 amino acids: CSARDRLSEPGLDTEAFF. The CDR3 coding sequence is TGCAGTGCTAGAGATCGATTATCGGAACCTGGGCTTGACACTGAAGCTTTCTTT.